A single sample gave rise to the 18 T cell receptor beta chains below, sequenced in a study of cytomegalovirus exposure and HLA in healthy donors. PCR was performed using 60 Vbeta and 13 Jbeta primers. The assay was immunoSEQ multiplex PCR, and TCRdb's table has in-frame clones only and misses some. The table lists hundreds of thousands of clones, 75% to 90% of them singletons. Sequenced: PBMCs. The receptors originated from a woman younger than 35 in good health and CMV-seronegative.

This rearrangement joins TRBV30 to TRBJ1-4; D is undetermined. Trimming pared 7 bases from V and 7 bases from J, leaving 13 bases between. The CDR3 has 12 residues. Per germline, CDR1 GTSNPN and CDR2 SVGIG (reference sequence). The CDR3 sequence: CASTTGFEKLFF. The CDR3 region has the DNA TGTGCCTCAACAACGGGTTTTGAAAAACTGTTTTTT.

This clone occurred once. The CDR3 is CASSLAGHNSPLHF. The CDR3 region has the DNA TGTGCCAGCAGCTTAGCCGGTCATAATTCACCCCTCCACTTT. V and J are TRBV7-6 and TRBJ1-6; D unresolved. The V and J ends lost 0 bases and 5 bases respectively, with 5 bases between them. The CDR3 is made up of 14 amino acids. CDR1 is SGHVS and CDR2 is FNYEAQ in the germline V gene.

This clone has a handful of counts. The CDR3 DNA sequence: TGTGCCAGCTCACCTTTGGGAGTGGGGGCTGGTGAAGCTTTCTTT. As protein: CASSPLGVGAGEAFF. The V gene is TRBV18, the J gene TRBJ1-1; possibly TRBD1 for D (6 bases). Trimming took 3 bases from V and 7 from J, leaving 18 bases between them. Germline V gene data show CDR1 as KGHSH and CDR2 as LQKENI. The CDR3 sequence is 15 residues long.

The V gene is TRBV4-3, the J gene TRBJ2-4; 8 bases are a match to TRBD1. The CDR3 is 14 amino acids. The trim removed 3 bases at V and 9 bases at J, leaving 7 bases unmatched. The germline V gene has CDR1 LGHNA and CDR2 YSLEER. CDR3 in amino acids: CASSQDRAGRIQYF. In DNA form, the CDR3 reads TGCGCCAGCAGCCAGGACAGGGCGGGGCGCATTCAGTACTTC.

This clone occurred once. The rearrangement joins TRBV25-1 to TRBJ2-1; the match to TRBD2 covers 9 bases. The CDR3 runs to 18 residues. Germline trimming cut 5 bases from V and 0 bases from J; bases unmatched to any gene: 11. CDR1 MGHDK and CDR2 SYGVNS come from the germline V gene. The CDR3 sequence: CASSTGLAFSASYNEQFF. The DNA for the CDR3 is TGTGCCAGCAGTACGGGACTAGCTTTTTCCGCCTCCTACAATGAGCAGTTCTTC. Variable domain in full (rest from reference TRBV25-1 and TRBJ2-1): EADIYQTPRYLVIGTGKKITLECSQTMGHDKMYWYQQDPGMELHLIHYSYGVNSTEKGDLSSESTVSRIRTEHFPLTLESARPSHTSQYLCASSTGLAFSASYNEQFFGPGTRLTVL.

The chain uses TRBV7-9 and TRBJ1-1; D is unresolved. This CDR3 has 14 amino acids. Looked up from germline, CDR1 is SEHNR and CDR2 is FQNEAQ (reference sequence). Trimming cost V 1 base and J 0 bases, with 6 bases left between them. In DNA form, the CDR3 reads TGTGCCAGCAGCTTAGGACTCATGAACACTGAAGCTTTCTTT. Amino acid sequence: CASSLGLMNTEAFF.

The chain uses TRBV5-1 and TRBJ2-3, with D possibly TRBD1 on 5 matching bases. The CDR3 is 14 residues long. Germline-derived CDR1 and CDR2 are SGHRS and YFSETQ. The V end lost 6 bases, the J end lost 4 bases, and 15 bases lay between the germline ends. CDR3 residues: CASMAGYRADTQYF. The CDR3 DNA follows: TGCGCCAGCATGGCAGGGTACAGAGCAGATACGCAGTATTTT.

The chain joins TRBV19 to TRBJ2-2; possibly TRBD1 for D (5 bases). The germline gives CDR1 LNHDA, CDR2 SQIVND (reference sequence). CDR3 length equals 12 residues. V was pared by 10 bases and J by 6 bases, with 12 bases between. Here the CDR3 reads CAIREGAGELFF. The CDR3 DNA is TGTGCCATAAGAGAAGGGGCCGGGGAGCTGTTTTTT.

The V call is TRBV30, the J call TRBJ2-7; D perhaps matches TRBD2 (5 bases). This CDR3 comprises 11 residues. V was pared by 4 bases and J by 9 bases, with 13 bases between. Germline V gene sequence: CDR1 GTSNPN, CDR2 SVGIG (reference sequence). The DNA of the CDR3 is TGTGCCTGGATGAGGGCTGGCGGGCAGTACTTC. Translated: CAWMRAGGQYF.

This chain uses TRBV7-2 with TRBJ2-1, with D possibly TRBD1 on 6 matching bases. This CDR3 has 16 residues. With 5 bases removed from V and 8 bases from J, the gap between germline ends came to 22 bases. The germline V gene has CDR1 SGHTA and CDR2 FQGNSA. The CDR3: CASSAQGPLLVDEQFF. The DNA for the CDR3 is TGTGCCAGCAGCGCCCAGGGGCCGCTCCTAGTGGATGAGCAGTTCTTC.

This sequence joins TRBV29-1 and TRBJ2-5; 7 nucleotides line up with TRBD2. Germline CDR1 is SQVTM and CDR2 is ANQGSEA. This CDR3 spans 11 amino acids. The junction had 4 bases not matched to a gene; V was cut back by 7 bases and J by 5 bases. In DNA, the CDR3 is TGCAGCGGGGGAGGGGAGGAGACCCAGTACTTC. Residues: CSGGGEETQYF.

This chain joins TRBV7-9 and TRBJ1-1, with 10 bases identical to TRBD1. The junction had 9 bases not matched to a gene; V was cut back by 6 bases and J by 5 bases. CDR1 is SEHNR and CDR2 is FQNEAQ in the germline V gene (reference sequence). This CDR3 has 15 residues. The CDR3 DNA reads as TGTGCCAGCAGTCAGACAGGGGGCGCCCGGACTGAAGCTTTCTTT. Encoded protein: CASSQTGGARTEAFF. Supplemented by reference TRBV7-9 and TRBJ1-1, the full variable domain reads DTGVSQNPRHKITKRGQNVTFRCDPISEHNRLYWYRQTLGQGPEFLTYFQNEAQLEKSRLLSDRFSAERPKGSFSTLEIQRTEQGDSAMYLCASSQTGGARTEAFFGQGTRLTVV.

CDR3 nucleotides: TGTGCCAGCAGCCAAGTGCAGGGAACTACTAATGAAAAACTGTTTTTT. Protein: CASSQVQGTTNEKLFF. The chain links TRBV4-2 to TRBJ1-4, with D possibly being TRBD1 (5 bases). CDR1 LGHNA and CDR2 YNFKEQ come from the germline V gene. Deletions cut 1 base from V and 2 bases from J, with 11 bases between. The CDR3 is 16 amino acids.

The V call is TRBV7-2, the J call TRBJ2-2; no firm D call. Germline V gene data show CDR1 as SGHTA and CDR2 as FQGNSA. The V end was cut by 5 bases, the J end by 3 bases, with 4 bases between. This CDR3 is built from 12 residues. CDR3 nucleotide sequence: TGTGCCAGCAGCCCGTACACCGGGGAGCTGTTTTTT. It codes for CASSPYTGELFF. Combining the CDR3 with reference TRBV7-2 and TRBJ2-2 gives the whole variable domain GAGVSQSPSNKVTEKGKDVELRCDPISGHTALYWYRQSLGQGLEFLIYFQGNSAPDKSGLPSDRFSAERTGGSVSTLTIQRTQQEDSAVYLCASSPYTGELFFGEGSRLTVL.

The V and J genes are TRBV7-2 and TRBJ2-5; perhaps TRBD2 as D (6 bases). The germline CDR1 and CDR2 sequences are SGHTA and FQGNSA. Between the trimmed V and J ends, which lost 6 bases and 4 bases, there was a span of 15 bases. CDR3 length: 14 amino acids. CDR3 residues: CASSPILGRETQYF. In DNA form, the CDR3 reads TGTGCCAGCAGTCCGATACTCGGGAGAGAGACCCAGTACTTC.

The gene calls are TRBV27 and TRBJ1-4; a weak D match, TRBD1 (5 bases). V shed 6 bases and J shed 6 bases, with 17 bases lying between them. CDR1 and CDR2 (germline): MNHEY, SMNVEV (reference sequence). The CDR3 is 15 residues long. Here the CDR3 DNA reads TGTGCCAGCAGAGCCGGGCAGGGAAGGGATGAAAAACTGTTTTTT. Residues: CASRAGQGRDEKLFF.

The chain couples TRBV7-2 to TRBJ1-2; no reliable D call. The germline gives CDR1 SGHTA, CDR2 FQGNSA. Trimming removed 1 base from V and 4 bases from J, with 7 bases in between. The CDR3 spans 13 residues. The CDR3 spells CASSLGSSYGYTF. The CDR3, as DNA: TGTGCCAGCAGCTTAGGCAGTTCCTATGGCTACACCTTC.

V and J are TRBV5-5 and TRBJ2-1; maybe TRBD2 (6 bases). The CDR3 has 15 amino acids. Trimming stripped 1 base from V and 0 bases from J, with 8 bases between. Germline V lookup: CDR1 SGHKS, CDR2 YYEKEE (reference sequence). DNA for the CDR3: TGTGCCAGCAGCTTGAGAGCGGGCTCCTACAATGAGCAGTTCTTC. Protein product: CASSLRAGSYNEQFF.